The sequence of this T cell receptor beta chain was determined in a study of breast tumors, draining lymph nodes, adjacent tissues. Study conclusions and caveats: Tumor T cell lymph node origin was a supported hypothesis, not proven. Tumor and nontumor repertoires were significantly more similar in luminal-like than in basal-like breast cancer. Most tumor T cells seemingly derive from lymph node, then expand in tumor. Tumors had less TCR diversity than lymph nodes, more than nontumor tissue.

CDR3 length equals 15 residues. Looked up from germline, CDR1 is KGHSH and CDR2 is LQKENI. V trimming: 0 bases; J trimming: 7 bases; junction bases outside the gene matches: 5. Breast cancer patients provided tissue from their axillary draining lymph nodes. A remark on this clonotype: What it binds is unknown.

TCRdb reanalysed the multiplex PCR reads using MiXCR and keeps one entry per CDR3 protein. The data show 190,000 or so distinct CDR3 sequences, around a third seen once. The TCR sequence derives from a female donor with breast cancer. Some clones in this sample may be carry-over from other donors' samples. The rearrangement uses TRBV18 and TRBJ2-1; 8 bases are a match to TRBD2. The sample consisted of axillary lymph node tissue. CDR3 DNA sequence: TGTGCCAGCTCACCACCAGTAGCGGGATGGAATGAGCAGTTCTTC. Protein: CASSPPVAGWNEQFF.